These 10 T cell receptor beta chains came from one sample sequenced in a study of T cells in Graves' hyperthyroidism and ophthalmopathy. TCR beta CDR3 region amplification was performed from RNA transcripts. RT-PCR in the first round (using the HTBI primer set) targeted the TCR CDR3. TCRdb analysed the multiplex PCR reads with MiXCR anew, one entry per CDR3 protein. Of some 200,000 distinct CDR3 sequences listed, roughly 17% are singletons. The sample consisted of blood. These receptors all come from a woman in her forties or fifties with Graves' hyperthyroidism.

This clonotype was counted at least ten times. The CDR3 region has the DNA TGCAGTGCTAGGACGACAGGGGGATATGGCTACACCTTC. Translating gives CSARTTGGYGYTF. The chain employs TRBV20-1 and TRBJ1-2; 9 bases line up with TRBD1. Germline assignment: CDR1 DFQATT and CDR2 SNEGSKA (reference sequence). V lost 3 bases to trimming and J lost 5 bases; unmatched junction nucleotides: 4. The CDR3 extends over 13 amino acids.

This clonotype has a count of ten or more. V is TRBV30 and J is TRBJ1-1; D might be TRBD1 (6 bases). There are 17 residues in the CDR3. Per germline, CDR1 GTSNPN and CDR2 SVGIG (reference sequence). Trimming cost V 3 bases and J 0 bases, with 20 bases left between them. The CDR3 is CAWRKGGHRAMNTEAFF. In nucleotides, the CDR3 is TGTGCCTGGAGAAAAGGAGGGCACAGGGCCATGAACACTGAAGCTTTCTTT.

In this sample, this clonotype turned up a few times. V is TRBV20-1 and J is TRBJ2-7, with D possibly matching TRBD1 (5 bases). CDR1 is DFQATT and CDR2 is SNEGSKA in the germline V gene (reference sequence). V gave up 3 bases and J gave up 5 bases, with 14 bases separating them. This CDR3 comprises 13 residues. For the CDR3, the DNA is TGCAGTGCTAGCCAAGGGGTAGTTAACGAGCAGTACTTC. Its translation: CSASQGVVNEQYF.

Many counts were recorded for this clonotype. This chain connects TRBV4-2 to TRBJ1-5, with TRBD1 matching over 7 bases. CDR3 length: 15 residues. V trimming: 1 base; J trimming: 6 bases; junction bases outside the gene matches: 6. CDR1 LGHNA and CDR2 YNFKEQ come from the germline V gene. The DNA of the CDR3 is TGTGCCAGCAGCCAAGTAACAGGGGAAGCTCAGCCCCAGCATTTT. It translates to CASSQVTGEAQPQHF.

The CDR3 spells CSVETGSGNTIYF. The CDR3 nucleotides are TGCAGCGTTGAAACGGGCTCTGGAAACACCATATATTTT. This chain uses TRBV29-1 with TRBJ1-3; D is undetermined. Germline V lookup: CDR1 SQVTM, CDR2 ANQGSEA. This CDR3 spans 13 amino acids. V lost 2 bases, J lost 0 bases, and 5 bases lay in between.

This chain uses TRBV2 with TRBJ1-2; 8 bases map to TRBD1. This CDR3 contains 14 residues. The germline gives CDR1 SNHLY, CDR2 FYNNEI. The V and J ends lost 10 bases and 4 bases, in that order; junction bases with no gene match: 11. CDR3 sequence reads: CANEPGQGTYGYTF. In nucleotides, the CDR3 is TGTGCCAATGAACCCGGACAGGGAACCTATGGCTACACCTTC.

The rearrangement links TRBV7-2 to TRBJ2-1; 12 nucleotides align to TRBD2. Germline assignment: CDR1 SGHTA and CDR2 FQGNSA. The CDR3 contains 16 residues. V trimming: 3 bases; J trimming: 1 base; junction bases outside the gene matches: 1. The CDR3, as DNA: TGTGCCAGCAGCTTGACTAGCGGGAGATCCTACAATGAGCAGTTCTTC. Encoded protein: CASSLTSGRSYNEQFF.

This clonotype has ten or more counts. This CDR3 reads CASSELSSGFAYNEQFF. The CDR3, as DNA: TGTGCCAGCAGTGAATTGAGTTCAGGGTTCGCCTACAATGAGCAGTTCTTC. The gene calls are TRBV6-1 and TRBJ2-1, with D perhaps matching TRBD1 (5 bases). Germline values: CDR1 MNHNS, CDR2 SASEGT. Trimming left V 2 bases short and J 2 bases short, with 16 bases between. This CDR3 has 17 amino acids.

This clonotype has more than one count but fewer than ten. The gene calls are TRBV19 and TRBJ1-5; 11 bases map to TRBD1. The CDR3 is 21 amino acids. Looked up from germline, CDR1 is LNHDA and CDR2 is SQIVND (reference sequence). V lost 6 bases, J lost 5 bases, and 24 bases stayed unmatched. The CDR3 DNA reads TGTGCCAGTAGATGGATTCCGGTTCAGGACAGGGGGCTTGTAGCGTATCAGCCCCAGCATTTT. The encoded protein is CASRWIPVQDRGLVAYQPQHF.

This clonotype has more than one count but fewer than ten. The chain couples TRBV6-1 to TRBJ1-1, with a weak D call TRBD1 (5 bases). CDR3 length: 15 residues. CDR1 is MNHNS, CDR2 SASEGT, per germline. V lost 4 bases to trimming and J lost 4 bases, with 16 bases between them. The CDR3: CASSGGVLETTEAFF. As DNA, the CDR3 is TGTGCCAGCAGTGGGGGGGTCCTCGAAACCACTGAAGCTTTCTTT.